These T cell receptor beta chains were read from a single sample in a study of blood T cell repertoires in COVID-19. Some clones are missing from TCRdb's copy, which holds only in-frame ones; the method was immunoSEQ multiplex PCR. The data contain 210,000 or so clones, roughly 85% of them seen just once; the ten biggest clones take up about 4.8%. Sequencing used PBMCs or T cells enriched from blood (not recorded which). The receptors shown here come from a woman in her forties or fifties who had been exposed to COVID-19. CDR3s leave out the opening cysteine and the closing phenylalanine or tryptophan. The order of the fields is J gene, clone size, V gene, D gene, CDR3 protein. D genes are given only for firm matches. Size tells how often a clone was seen (once, few, many) or the class of an expanded clone, and some rows leave it out.

j_gene: TRBJ2-4; abundance: NA; v_gene: TRBV11-2; d_gene: TRBD1; CDR3aa: ASSLGTGVNIQY
j_gene: TRBJ2-7; abundance: NA; v_gene: TRBV5-6; d_gene: TRBD1; CDR3aa: ASSLDRASSEQY
j_gene: TRBJ1-1; abundance: NA; v_gene: TRBV28; d_gene: TRBD1; CDR3aa: ASRRQGEAF
j_gene: TRBJ1-1; abundance: NA; v_gene: TRBV12-5; d_gene: NA; CDR3aa: ASGVAGAGTEAF
j_gene: TRBJ1-1; abundance: NA; v_gene: TRBV7-2; d_gene: NA; CDR3aa: ASSLGVVYEAF
j_gene: TRBJ2-7; abundance: NA; v_gene: TRBV5-1; d_gene: TRBD2; CDR3aa: ASSFLAGGIYEQY
j_gene: TRBJ2-3; abundance: NA; v_gene: TRBV28; d_gene: NA; CDR3aa: ASRPLAVGRDTQY
j_gene: TRBJ1-2; abundance: NA; v_gene: TRBV14; d_gene: TRBD1; CDR3aa: ASSQSDRANYGYT
j_gene: TRBJ1-1; abundance: once; v_gene: TRBV6-5; d_gene: TRBD1; CDR3aa: ASRESGGLGTEAF
j_gene: TRBJ2-1; abundance: once; v_gene: TRBV7-8; d_gene: TRBD2; CDR3aa: ASSTRRGLAGGVQF
j_gene: TRBJ1-5; abundance: once; v_gene: TRBV19; d_gene: TRBD1; CDR3aa: ASSIERGQGAGNQPQH
j_gene: TRBJ1-5; abundance: few; v_gene: TRBV6-5; d_gene: TRBD1; CDR3aa: ASRGQGAGYQPQH
j_gene: TRBJ2-1; abundance: NA; v_gene: TRBV11-2; d_gene: NA; CDR3aa: ASSLALEGTYNEQF
j_gene: TRBJ1-2; abundance: NA; v_gene: TRBV12-3/TRBV12-4; d_gene: TRBD1; CDR3aa: ASRDGTGHGYT
j_gene: TRBJ1-2; abundance: NA; v_gene: TRBV7-8; d_gene: TRBD1; CDR3aa: ASSLGTGRNYGYT
j_gene: TRBJ2-3; abundance: NA; v_gene: TRBV18; d_gene: TRBD2; CDR3aa: ASSPKSGGAPDTQY
j_gene: TRBJ2-3; abundance: few; v_gene: TRBV10-3; d_gene: NA; CDR3aa: AISDEVRTDTQY
j_gene: TRBJ2-1; abundance: NA; v_gene: TRBV29-1; d_gene: NA; CDR3aa: SGRDIGNEQF
j_gene: TRBJ1-1; abundance: NA; v_gene: TRBV6-5; d_gene: TRBD1; CDR3aa: ASKDRPGFEAF
j_gene: TRBJ1-2; abundance: NA; v_gene: TRBV7-8; d_gene: TRBD1; CDR3aa: ASSLDTQGVMGYT
j_gene: TRBJ2-7; abundance: NA; v_gene: TRBV7-9; d_gene: TRBD1; CDR3aa: ASSHPDRPYEQY
j_gene: TRBJ2-7; abundance: few; v_gene: TRBV19; d_gene: TRBD2; CDR3aa: ASRGAGSSYEQY
j_gene: TRBJ2-3; abundance: NA; v_gene: TRBV2; d_gene: NA; CDR3aa: ASSVPGSDTQY
j_gene: TRBJ2-3; abundance: NA; v_gene: TRBV7-9; d_gene: TRBD1; CDR3aa: ASSPTGWTQY
j_gene: TRBJ1-3; abundance: NA; v_gene: TRBV3-1/TRBV3-2; d_gene: TRBD1; CDR3aa: ASSQQGAFGTIY
j_gene: TRBJ1-2; abundance: NA; v_gene: TRBV27; d_gene: NA; CDR3aa: ASKPLQGGYT
j_gene: TRBJ2-5; abundance: NA; v_gene: TRBV2; d_gene: TRBD1; CDR3aa: ASSGGDRVSPETQY
j_gene: TRBJ1-1; abundance: once; v_gene: TRBV5-5; d_gene: TRBD1; CDR3aa: ASSTAGTATRDTEAF
j_gene: TRBJ1-1; abundance: NA; v_gene: TRBV14; d_gene: NA; CDR3aa: ASSRTRVLQAEAF
j_gene: TRBJ1-2; abundance: NA; v_gene: TRBV19; d_gene: NA; CDR3aa: ATQREVGGYT
j_gene: TRBJ1-1; abundance: NA; v_gene: TRBV5-1; d_gene: NA; CDR3aa: ASSLRYRDETF
j_gene: TRBJ2-5; abundance: NA; v_gene: TRBV5-4; d_gene: TRBD1; CDR3aa: ASSFRTGGAETQY
j_gene: TRBJ2-7; abundance: NA; v_gene: TRBV28; d_gene: NA; CDR3aa: ASRLGHGTYEQY
j_gene: TRBJ2-7; abundance: few; v_gene: TRBV29-1; d_gene: TRBD2; CDR3aa: SVTTSGGPYEQY
j_gene: TRBJ2-7; abundance: NA; v_gene: TRBV5-6; d_gene: NA; CDR3aa: ASSIGTPGSYEQY
j_gene: TRBJ1-2; abundance: NA; v_gene: TRBV7-8; d_gene: NA; CDR3aa: ASSLEGTGYGYT
j_gene: TRBJ2-7; abundance: NA; v_gene: TRBV23-1; d_gene: TRBD1; CDR3aa: ASRQGGEQY
j_gene: TRBJ1-1; abundance: once; v_gene: TRBV7-9; d_gene: NA; CDR3aa: ASSSNGGTVRRAF
j_gene: TRBJ2-7; abundance: NA; v_gene: TRBV6-2/TRBV6-3; d_gene: NA; CDR3aa: ASSYFRGTDSEQY
j_gene: TRBJ2-5; abundance: NA; v_gene: TRBV2; d_gene: NA; CDR3aa: ASSVGQQETQY
j_gene: TRBJ1-2; abundance: NA; v_gene: TRBV30; d_gene: NA; CDR3aa: AWSDAGGPVGYT
j_gene: TRBJ1-5; abundance: NA; v_gene: TRBV24-1; d_gene: NA; CDR3aa: ATSAHSNQPQH
j_gene: TRBJ2-2; abundance: NA; v_gene: TRBV18; d_gene: TRBD2; CDR3aa: ASSSGGNTGELF
j_gene: TRBJ1-1; abundance: NA; v_gene: TRBV11-1; d_gene: TRBD1; CDR3aa: ASSSRQGATEAF
j_gene: TRBJ2-3; abundance: few; v_gene: TRBV7-9; d_gene: TRBD2; CDR3aa: ASSSTPPSGGFTDTQY
j_gene: TRBJ1-1; abundance: once; v_gene: TRBV29-1; d_gene: TRBD1; CDR3aa: SSNRGMNTEAF
j_gene: TRBJ2-5; abundance: NA; v_gene: TRBV7-2; d_gene: NA; CDR3aa: ASSSIGGSSTQY
j_gene: TRBJ1-5; abundance: NA; v_gene: TRBV7-2; d_gene: NA; CDR3aa: ASSPDRTQPQH
j_gene: TRBJ1-1; abundance: NA; v_gene: TRBV27; d_gene: NA; CDR3aa: ASSLTGSMNTEAF
j_gene: TRBJ2-1; abundance: NA; v_gene: TRBV5-1; d_gene: TRBD2; CDR3aa: ASSLVGGEGYNEQF
j_gene: TRBJ2-3; abundance: NA; v_gene: TRBV4-3; d_gene: TRBD2; CDR3aa: ASSLSSGAIAGGTTDTQY
j_gene: TRBJ2-5; abundance: NA; v_gene: TRBV2; d_gene: NA; CDR3aa: ASRIGQIQTETQY
j_gene: TRBJ2-2; abundance: once; v_gene: TRBV2; d_gene: TRBD2; CDR3aa: ASSLSGAGGELF
j_gene: TRBJ2-5; abundance: once; v_gene: TRBV4-2; d_gene: NA; CDR3aa: ASSQLGGGPQETQY
j_gene: TRBJ1-1; abundance: NA; v_gene: TRBV2; d_gene: TRBD1; CDR3aa: ASSYRGLNTEAF
j_gene: TRBJ1-2; abundance: NA; v_gene: TRBV6-6; d_gene: NA; CDR3aa: ASRPPGEGYGYT
j_gene: TRBJ1-2; abundance: NA; v_gene: TRBV30; d_gene: NA; CDR3aa: AWSFRQMGHGYT